This T cell receptor beta chain appears in the sequencing data of a study of response to subunit inactivated influenza vaccine. Study findings and constraints: Only a handful of new T cells, the authors suggested, are recruited with each seasonal influenza vaccination.

This clonotype was counted at least ten times. Its cognate antigen is unknown. One entry per CDR3 protein results from TCRdb running MiXCR on the RT-PCR reads. The table has some 800,000 distinct CDR3 sequences, over 20% seen once. This CDR3 has 14 amino acids. The V and J ends lost 4 bases and 1 base respectively, with 11 bases between them. Germline CDR1 reads SGHRS; CDR2 reads YFSETQ. The rearrangement uses TRBV5-1 and TRBJ2-5, with D perhaps TRBD1 (6 bases). The sequences come from PBMCs from blood, collected around 5 days after vaccination. This TCR was sampled from a man over 45 who received an inactivated influenza vaccine. The CDR3 nucleotides read TGCGCCAGCAGCCTGACAGGCCTCCAAGAGACCCAGTACTTC. Its translation is CASSLTGLQETQYF.